This T cell receptor beta chain was sequenced in a study of neurological immune-mediated disorders. Study-level information: Among 34 multiple sclerosis patients, 31 were relapsing-remitting and 3 were secondary progressive. Regarding the study as a whole: The absence of shared CDR3 amino acid sequences among expanded clones across subjects suggests private repertoires in all groups.

The cDNA was synthesized by means of template-switch 5'RACE, which was carried out with 10-nucleotide random UMIs. One entry per CDR3 protein results from TCRdb running MiXCR on the 5' RACE reads. The table has some 66,000 distinct CDR3 sequences, over 4% seen once. This clonotype was recorded many times. What it binds is not known. This clonotype was sampled from a man between 50 and 59 years old with multiple sclerosis. Sample: PBMCs.

The chain's CDR3 is CASSRTIGGELFF. The CDR3 DNA follows: TGCGCCAGCAGCCGGACCATCGGCGGGGAGCTGTTTTTT. The chain couples TRBV4-1 to TRBJ2-2; D ambiguous. CDR1 and CDR2 from the germline V gene are MGHRA and YSYEKL. The ends were cut back, 4 bases at V and 7 bases at J, with 10 bases in the middle. The CDR3 length is 13 residues.